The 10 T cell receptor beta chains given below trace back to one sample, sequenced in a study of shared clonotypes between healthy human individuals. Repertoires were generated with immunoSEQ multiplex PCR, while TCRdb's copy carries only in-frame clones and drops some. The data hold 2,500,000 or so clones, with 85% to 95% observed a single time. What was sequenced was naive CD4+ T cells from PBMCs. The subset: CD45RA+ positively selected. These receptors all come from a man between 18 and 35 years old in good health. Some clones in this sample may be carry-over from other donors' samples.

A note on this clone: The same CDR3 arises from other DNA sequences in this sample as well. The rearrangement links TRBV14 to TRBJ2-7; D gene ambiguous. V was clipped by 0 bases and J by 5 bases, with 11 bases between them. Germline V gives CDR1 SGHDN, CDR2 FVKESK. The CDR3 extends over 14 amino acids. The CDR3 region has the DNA TGTGCCAGCAGCCAAGATTCAGGCTGGAACGAGCAGTACTTC. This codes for CASSQDSGWNEQYF.

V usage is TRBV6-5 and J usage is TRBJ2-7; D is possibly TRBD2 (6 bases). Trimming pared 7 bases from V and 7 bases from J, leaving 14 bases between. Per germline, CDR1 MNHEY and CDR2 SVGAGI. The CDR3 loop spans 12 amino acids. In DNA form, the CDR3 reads TGTGCCAGCACCAGACCTGGAGGGGAGCAGTACTTC. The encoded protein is CASTRPGGEQYF.

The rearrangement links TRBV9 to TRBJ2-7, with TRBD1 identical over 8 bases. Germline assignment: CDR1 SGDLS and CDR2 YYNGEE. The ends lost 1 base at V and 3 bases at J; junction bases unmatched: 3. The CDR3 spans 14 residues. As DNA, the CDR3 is TGTGCCAGCAGCGTACAGGGGGCGGGCTACGAGCAGTACTTC. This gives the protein CASSVQGAGYEQYF.

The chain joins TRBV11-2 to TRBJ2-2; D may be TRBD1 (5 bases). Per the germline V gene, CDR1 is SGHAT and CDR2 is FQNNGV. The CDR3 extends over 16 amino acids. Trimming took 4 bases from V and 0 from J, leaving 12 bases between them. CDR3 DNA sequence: TGTGCCAGCAGCTCACACCAGGGCTCGAACACCGGGGAGCTGTTTTTT. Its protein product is CASSSHQGSNTGELFF.

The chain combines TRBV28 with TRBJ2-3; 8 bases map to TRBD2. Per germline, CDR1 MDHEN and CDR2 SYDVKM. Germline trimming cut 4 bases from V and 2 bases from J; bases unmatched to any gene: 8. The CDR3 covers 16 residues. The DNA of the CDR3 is TGTGCCAGCAGTTCCCATAGCGGGGCGGCCACAGATACGCAGTATTTT. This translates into CASSSHSGAATDTQYF.

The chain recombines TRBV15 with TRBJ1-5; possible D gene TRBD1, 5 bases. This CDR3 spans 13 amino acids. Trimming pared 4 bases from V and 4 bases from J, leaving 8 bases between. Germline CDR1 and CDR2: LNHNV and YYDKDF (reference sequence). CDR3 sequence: CATSKGVNQPQHF. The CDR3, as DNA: TGTGCCACCAGCAAAGGGGTAAATCAGCCCCAGCATTTT.

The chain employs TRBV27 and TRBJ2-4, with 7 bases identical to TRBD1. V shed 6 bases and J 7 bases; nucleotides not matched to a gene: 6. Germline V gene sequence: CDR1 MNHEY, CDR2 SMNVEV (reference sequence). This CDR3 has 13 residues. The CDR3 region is CASSYLQGNIQYF. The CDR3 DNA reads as TGTGCCAGCAGCTACTTACAGGGGAACATTCAGTACTTC.

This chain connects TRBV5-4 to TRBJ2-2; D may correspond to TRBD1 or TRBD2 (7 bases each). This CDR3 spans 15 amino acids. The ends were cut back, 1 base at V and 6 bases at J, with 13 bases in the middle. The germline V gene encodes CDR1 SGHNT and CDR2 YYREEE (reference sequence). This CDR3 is CASSLKAGGAGELFF. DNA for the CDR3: TGTGCCAGCAGCTTGAAGGCAGGGGGGGCCGGGGAGCTGTTTTTT.

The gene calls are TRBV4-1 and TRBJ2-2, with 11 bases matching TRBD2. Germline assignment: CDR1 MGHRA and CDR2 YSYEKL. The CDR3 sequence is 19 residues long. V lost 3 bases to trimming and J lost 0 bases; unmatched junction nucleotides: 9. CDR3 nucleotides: TGCGCCAGCAGCCACCGGACTAGCGGGCGGTTCGCGAACACCGGGGAGCTGTTTTTT. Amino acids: CASSHRTSGRFANTGELFF.

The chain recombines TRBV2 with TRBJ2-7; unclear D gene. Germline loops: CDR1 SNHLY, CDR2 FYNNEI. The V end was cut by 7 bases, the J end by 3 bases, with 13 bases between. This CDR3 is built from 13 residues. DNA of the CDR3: TGTGCCAGCACCCGAGCCGGCGGCTACGAGCAGTACTTC. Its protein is CASTRAGGYEQYF.